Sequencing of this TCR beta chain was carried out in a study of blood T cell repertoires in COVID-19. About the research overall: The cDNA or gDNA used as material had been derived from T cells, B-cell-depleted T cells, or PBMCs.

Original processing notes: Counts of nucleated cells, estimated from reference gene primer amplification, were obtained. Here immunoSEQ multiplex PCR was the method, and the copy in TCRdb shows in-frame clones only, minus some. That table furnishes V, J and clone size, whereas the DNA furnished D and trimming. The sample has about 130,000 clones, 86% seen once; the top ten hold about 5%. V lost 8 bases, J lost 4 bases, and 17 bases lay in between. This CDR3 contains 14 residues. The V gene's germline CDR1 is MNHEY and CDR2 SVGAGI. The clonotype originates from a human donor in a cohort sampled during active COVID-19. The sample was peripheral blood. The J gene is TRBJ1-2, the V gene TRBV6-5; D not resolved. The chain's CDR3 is CASLGPREGYGYTF. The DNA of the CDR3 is TGTGCCAGCCTCGGGCCACGGGAGGGCTATGGCTACACCTTC.